The clone carrying this TCR beta chain occurred many times. Its antigen is undetermined. The data belong to a study of T cells in Graves' hyperthyroidism and ophthalmopathy. Germline CDR1 SGHTA, CDR2 FQGNSA. The CDR3 extends over 20 amino acids. Trimming cost V 5 bases and J 0 bases; bases outside gene matches: 14. Broader study findings: Peripheral blood also featured most of the thyroid clonotypes expanded above 0.001. The model's output predicted ophthalmopathy at a median of around 6.9 months prior to onset.

Using more than 8 ml of fresh peripheral blood, PBMCs were prepared. What was amplified from RNA transcripts were TCR beta CDR3 regions. The HTBI primer set served for first-round RT-PCR of the TCR CDR3. TCRdb re-derived calls from the multiplex PCR reads in MiXCR, one entry per CDR3 protein. The sample yields around 610,000 distinct CDR3 sequences, around 15% seen once. The source is a woman aged 40 to 50 with Graves' ophthalmopathy. The V and J genes are TRBV7-2 and TRBJ2-6, with 9 bases aligning to TRBD1. Material: blood. CDR3 DNA: TGTGCCAGCAGCGCGTTCCCCGGGACAGGGACCATCTCTGGGGCCAACGTCCTGACTTTC. This gives the protein CASSAFPGTGTISGANVLTF.